Each of the 32 T cell receptor beta chains below was sequenced from the same sample in a study of blood T cell repertoires in COVID-19. The method was immunoSEQ multiplex PCR; TCRdb's version includes in-frame clones alone and lacks a portion of them. This sample has around 300,000 clones, with around 90% found just once. Sequences were obtained from PBMCs or T cells enriched from blood (not recorded which). The source is a woman aged 35 to 49 who had recovered from COVID-19.

The V call is TRBV19, the J call TRBJ2-3; TRBD2 aligns across 8 bases. The ends lost 3 bases at V and 5 bases at J; junction bases unmatched: 4. The CDR3 covers 14 residues. Germline loops: CDR1 LNHDA, CDR2 SQIVND (reference sequence). In nucleotides, the CDR3 is TGTGCCAGTAGTATCGGGGGGGGCAGAGATACGCAGTATTTT. Encoded protein: CASSIGGGRDTQYF.

This chain uses TRBV18 with TRBJ1-4, with D unclear. Trimming removed 5 bases at V and 8 bases at J, with 9 bases between. CDR3 length: 12 amino acids. Germline V gives CDR1 KGHSH, CDR2 LQKENI. The CDR3, as DNA: TGTGCCAGCTCAGAGGAGCGGGAAAAACTGTTTTTT. Its translation is CASSEEREKLFF.

The J gene is TRBJ1-3, the V gene TRBV7-9, with TRBD1 matching over 7 bases. There are 15 residues in the CDR3. V was clipped by 4 bases and J by 2 bases; unmatched bases: 5. Germline V gene sequence: CDR1 SEHNR, CDR2 FQNEAQ (reference sequence). The CDR3 reads CASSYRGGTGNTIYF. CDR3 DNA: TGTGCCAGCAGCTACAGGGGAGGCACTGGAAACACCATATATTTT.

The V and J genes are TRBV3-1 (or the pseudogene TRBV3-2) and TRBJ1-5; D possibly corresponds to TRBD1 (6 bases). The V gene lost 1 base and the J gene lost 2 bases, with 9 bases spanning the gap. CDR3 size: 15 residues. CDR1 LGHDT and CDR2 YNNKEL come from the germline V gene (reference sequence). CDR3 loop: CASSQAGGRNQPQHF. CDR3 nucleotides: TGTGCCAGCAGCCAAGCGGGGGGCCGCAATCAGCCCCAGCATTTT.

The CDR3 reads CASSPSMTSGRLPNTGELFF. Here the CDR3 DNA reads TGTGCCAGCAGTCCGAGTATGACTAGCGGGAGACTTCCGAACACCGGGGAGCTGTTTTTT. The chain carries TRBV6-2 or TRBV6-3 and TRBJ2-2; TRBD2 matches at 12 bases. CDR1 is MNHEY, CDR2 SVGEGT, per germline. V dropped 5 bases and J dropped 0; count of bases not matched to a gene: 13. The CDR3 totals 20 residues.

The CDR3: CATSDLGDRVIHYGYTF. The CDR3 DNA reads TGTGCCACCAGTGATTTGGGTGACAGGGTGATTCACTATGGCTACACCTTC. The rearrangement joins TRBV24-1 to TRBJ1-2; TRBD1 matches at 7 bases. Unmatched junction bases numbered 9, after V lost 0 bases and J lost 3 bases. CDR3 size: 17 residues. CDR1 is KGHDR, CDR2 SFDVKD, per germline.

V and J are TRBV13 and TRBJ2-2, with TRBD1 identical over 12 bases. V dropped 3 bases and J dropped 4; count of bases not matched to a gene: 12. CDR3 length: 19 amino acids. Germline V gives CDR1 PRHDT, CDR2 FYEKMQ (reference sequence). In DNA, the CDR3 is TGTGCCAGCAGCTTTCGGGACAGGGGGCCCCAAATGATCACCGGGGAGCTGTTTTTT. Protein sequence: CASSFRDRGPQMITGELFF.

This sequence joins TRBV11-2 and TRBJ2-3; TRBD2 agrees at 7 bases. The V segment lost 5 bases and the J segment 1 base; nucleotides outside the gene matches: 15. Germline V gives CDR1 SGHAT, CDR2 FQNNGV. There are 18 residues in the CDR3. The CDR3 reads CASSGRDRDYARTDTQYF. In DNA form, the CDR3 reads TGTGCCAGCAGCGGGAGGGACCGGGACTATGCCCGCACAGATACGCAGTATTTT.

This chain links TRBV4-2 with TRBJ1-1; D is unresolved. This CDR3 contains 14 residues. Germline assignment: CDR1 LGHNA and CDR2 YNFKEQ. V was pared by 1 base and J by 6 bases, with 12 bases between. CDR3 sequence reads: CASSQGGYSAEAFF. The CDR3 coding sequence is TGTGCCAGCAGCCAAGGTGGTTATTCGGCTGAAGCTTTCTTT.

The genes are TRBV5-1 and TRBJ1-2; perhaps TRBD1 as D (6 bases). This CDR3 region has 15 residues. Germline V gives CDR1 SGHRS, CDR2 YFSETQ. Trimming took 0 bases from V and 7 from J, leaving 16 bases between them. The CDR3 loop is CASSLEPGVAGGYTF. The CDR3 DNA reads TGCGCCAGCAGCTTGGAGCCAGGGGTTGCTGGTGGCTACACCTTC.

CDR3 DNA sequence: TGCGCCAGCAAAAGCGGGGGGGCCTACAATGAGCAGTTCTTC. It specifies CASKSGGAYNEQFF. This chain connects TRBV5-1 to TRBJ2-1, with 10 bases matching TRBD2. The J segment lost 2 bases and the V segment lost 6 bases, leaving 2 bases of the junction unmatched. The CDR3 spans 14 residues. CDR1 and CDR2 (germline): SGHRS, YFSETQ.

The chain employs TRBV5-6 and TRBJ2-7, with 7 bases identical to TRBD2. Germline CDR1 SGHDT, CDR2 YYEEEE. The trim removed 4 bases at V and 4 bases at J, leaving 8 bases unmatched. The CDR3 has 14 residues. The CDR3 is CASSPKLGGYEQYF. The CDR3 coding sequence is TGTGCCAGCAGCCCTAAGCTCGGGGGGTACGAGCAGTACTTC.

The chain is built from TRBV7-6 and TRBJ1-6, with 7 nucleotides matching TRBD1. CDR3 length: 18 residues. The ends lost 2 bases at V and 5 bases at J; junction bases unmatched: 12. The germline gives CDR1 SGHVS, CDR2 FNYEAQ. The CDR3 spells CASSLKGLEGAHNSPLHF. Here the CDR3 DNA reads TGTGCCAGCAGCTTAAAAGGGTTGGAGGGGGCTCATAATTCACCCCTCCACTTT.

The rearrangement uses TRBV5-5 and TRBJ1-2; TRBD1 aligns across 11 bases. The CDR3 consists of 18 residues. Germline assignment: CDR1 SGHKS and CDR2 YYEKEE (reference sequence). V dropped 0 bases and J dropped 2; count of bases not matched to a gene: 9. CDR3 sequence reads: CASSLGPLGQGANYGYTF. The CDR3 region has the DNA TGTGCCAGCAGCTTGGGACCCTTAGGACAGGGGGCGAACTATGGCTACACCTTC.

V is TRBV5-1 and J is TRBJ1-1, with D possibly TRBD1 on 6 matching bases. This CDR3 region has 16 residues. Trimming left V 4 bases short and J 0 bases short, with 16 bases between. CDR1 and CDR2 from the germline V gene are SGHRS and YFSETQ. This CDR3 reads CASSPYQGSVNTEAFF. CDR3 coding DNA: TGCGCCAGCAGCCCCTATCAGGGGAGCGTGAACACTGAAGCTTTCTTT.

The CDR3 DNA follows: TGCGCCAGCAGCCAAGATGGGCGGGATTCACCCCTCCACTTT. Translating it yields CASSQDGRDSPLHF. V is TRBV4-1 and J is TRBJ1-6, with unresolved D. V was clipped by 0 bases and J by 8 bases, with 8 bases between them. Germline values: CDR1 MGHRA, CDR2 YSYEKL. The CDR3 extends over 14 amino acids.

This chain connects TRBV5-1 to TRBJ1-6; D unclear. This CDR3 spans 14 amino acids. The germline V gene encodes CDR1 SGHRS and CDR2 YFSETQ. Trimming left V 2 bases short and J 7 bases short, with 10 bases between. The DNA for the CDR3 is TGCGCCAGCAGCTTCGAGGGATCGAATTCACCCCTCCACTTT. Translation: CASSFEGSNSPLHF.

About this clone itself: Other nucleotide sequences in the sample specify the same CDR3. The chain employs TRBV5-1 and TRBJ2-3; 14 nucleotides line up with TRBD2. With V trimmed by 3 bases and J by 4 bases, 1 base remained unmatched. The length of the CDR3 is 15 residues. The germline CDR1 and CDR2 sequences are SGHRS and YFSETQ. CDR3 sequence: CASSSGLAGADTQYF. DNA of the CDR3: TGCGCCAGCAGCTCGGGACTAGCGGGGGCAGATACGCAGTATTTT. The full variable domain, its missing parts supplied by reference TRBV5-1 and TRBJ2-3, is KAGVTQTPRYLIKTRGQQVTLSCSPISGHRSVSWYQQTPGQGLQFLFEYFSETQRNKGNFPGRFSGRQFSNSRSEMNVSTLELGDSALYLCASSSGLAGADTQYFGPGTRLTVL.

Only one count was recorded for this clone. This chain joins TRBV5-1 and TRBJ1-1; 10 bases match TRBD1. V lost 6 bases to trimming and J lost 0 bases; unmatched junction nucleotides: 8. CDR3 length: 16 amino acids. The germline CDR1 and CDR2 sequences are SGHRS and YFSETQ. The CDR3 DNA is TGCGCCAGCACCCAGGGGGACAGGGGCCTGAACACTGAAGCTTTCTTT. This gives the protein CASTQGDRGLNTEAFF.

This chain connects TRBV11-2 to TRBJ2-2, with TRBD1 as a possible D gene (5 bases). CDR1 and CDR2 from the germline V gene are SGHAT and FQNNGV. The CDR3 consists of 17 residues. V lost 4 bases and J lost 2, with 17 bases in between. The CDR3 loop is CASSYRQKTYNTGELFF. The CDR3 DNA reads TGTGCCAGCAGCTATCGACAGAAGACTTATAACACCGGGGAGCTGTTTTTT.

This sequence joins TRBV9 and TRBJ2-7; TRBD2 matches at 10 bases. The CDR3 is 14 amino acids. With V trimmed by 0 bases and J by 6 bases, 3 bases remained unmatched. The germline V gene encodes CDR1 SGDLS and CDR2 YYNGEE. CDR3 sequence (DNA): TGTGCCAGCAGCGTAGTAGCGGGGGGTGGCGAGCAGTACTTC. This sequence encodes CASSVVAGGGEQYF.

V usage is TRBV2 and J usage is TRBJ2-5; D gene uncertain. V lost 4 bases and J 5 bases, leaving 8 bases between the germline ends. The V gene's germline CDR1 is SNHLY and CDR2 FYNNEI. CDR3 length equals 12 residues. The CDR3 coding sequence is TGTGCCAGCAGTGTCCGCCGGGAGACCCAGTACTTC. Amino acids: CASSVRRETQYF. Full variable domain (remainder filled in from reference TRBV2 and TRBJ2-5): EPEVTQTPSHQVTQMGQEVILRCVPISNHLYFYWYRQILGQKVEFLVSFYNNEISEKSEIFDDQFSVERPDGSNFTLKIRSTKLEDSAMYFCASSVRRETQYFGPGTRLLVL.

The chain combines TRBV14 with TRBJ1-1; possibly TRBD1 for D (6 bases). This CDR3 contains 17 residues. CDR1 is SGHDN, CDR2 FVKESK, per germline. V dropped 4 bases and J dropped 0 bases, with 18 bases sitting between them. DNA for the CDR3: TGTGCCAGCAGCCCAGTTGGGAGGGGGTTTTTGAACACTGAAGCTTTCTTT. It specifies CASSPVGRGFLNTEAFF.

Note on this clone: Other DNA sequences within the sample encode an identical CDR3. The chain recombines TRBV5-1 with TRBJ2-1, with D perhaps matching TRBD1 (5 bases). Trimming removed 1 base at V and 3 bases at J, with 8 bases between. Germline V gene lookup returns CDR1 SGHRS and CDR2 YFSETQ. The CDR3 sequence is 14 residues long. The CDR3: CASSLTGDYNEQFF. The CDR3 DNA follows: TGCGCCAGCAGCTTGACAGGAGACTACAATGAGCAGTTCTTC.

The V gene is TRBV10-3, the J gene TRBJ2-1; D perhaps matches TRBD2 (6 bases). The ends were cut back, 4 bases at V and 7 bases at J, with 8 bases in the middle. Germline assignment: CDR1 ENHRY and CDR2 SYGVKD. The CDR3 has 12 amino acids. The CDR3 reads CAISVRENEQFF. The CDR3, as DNA: TGTGCCATCAGTGTTCGGGAGAATGAGCAGTTCTTC.

V usage is TRBV30 and J usage is TRBJ1-2; 8 positions agree with TRBD1. The germline CDR1 and CDR2 sequences are GTSNPN and SVGIG (reference sequence). J lost 1 base, V lost 0 bases, and 4 bases had no gene match. This CDR3 spans 15 amino acids. CDR3 coding DNA: TGTGCCTGGAGTGTTGGACAGGGCTATAACTATGGCTACACCTTC. The encoded protein is CAWSVGQGYNYGYTF.

The chain combines TRBV28 with TRBJ2-7; 7 nucleotides align to TRBD1. V lost 6 bases and J lost 0; bases outside the gene matches: 8. The CDR3 loop spans 15 amino acids. Germline V gives CDR1 MDHEN, CDR2 SYDVKM. The CDR3 nucleotides are TGTGCCAGCAGAGCAGGGGGTTCTAGCTCCTACGAGCAGTACTTC. Its translation is CASRAGGSSSYEQYF.

This rearrangement joins TRBV20-1 to TRBJ1-5; D unresolved. V was clipped by 3 bases and J by 11 bases, with 11 bases between them. The CDR3 runs 11 residues. CDR1 and CDR2 (germline): DFQATT, SNEGSKA (reference sequence). CDR3 coding DNA: TGCAGTGCTAGTTTCGGAGGGTCCCAGCATTTT. This gives the protein CSASFGGSQHF.

The chain uses TRBV5-1 and TRBJ2-3; D gene unclear. The CDR3 is 12 residues long. Trimming pared 4 bases from V and 0 bases from J, leaving 3 bases between. Germline loops: CDR1 SGHRS, CDR2 YFSETQ. Here the CDR3 reads CASSESTDTQYF. In nucleotides, the CDR3 is TGCGCCAGCAGCGAGAGCACAGATACGCAGTATTTT.

This clone was seen only a few times. The chain couples TRBV7-2 to TRBJ2-1; 7 nucleotides match TRBD2. Trimming removed 3 bases from V and 4 bases from J; junction bases left unmatched: 6. Germline V gene sequence: CDR1 SGHTA, CDR2 FQGNSA. The CDR3 spans 15 residues. The DNA of the CDR3 is TGTGCCAGCAGCTTGAGGCGGGAGCCGTACAATGAGCAGTTCTTC. It is translated as CASSLRREPYNEQFF.

J is TRBJ2-5 and V is TRBV5-4; 10 nucleotides match TRBD1. The CDR3 runs 14 residues. From germline, CDR1 is SGHNT and CDR2 YYREEE (reference sequence). J gave up 5 bases and V 4 bases, and 5 bases lay outside the gene matches. CDR3 coding DNA: TGTGCCAGCAGCCCGGACAGGGGGTCGGAGACCCAGTACTTC. This codes for CASSPDRGSETQYF.

The V gene is TRBV11-2, the J gene TRBJ2-3, with 13 bases fitting TRBD2. The ends lost 4 bases at V and 2 bases at J; junction bases unmatched: 3. CDR3 size: 16 residues. Germline V CDR1 and CDR2: SGHAT, FQNNGV. CDR3 amino acids: CASSSGLAGPTDTQYF. The CDR3 coding sequence is TGTGCCAGCAGCTCGGGACTAGCGGGGCCCACAGATACGCAGTATTTT.